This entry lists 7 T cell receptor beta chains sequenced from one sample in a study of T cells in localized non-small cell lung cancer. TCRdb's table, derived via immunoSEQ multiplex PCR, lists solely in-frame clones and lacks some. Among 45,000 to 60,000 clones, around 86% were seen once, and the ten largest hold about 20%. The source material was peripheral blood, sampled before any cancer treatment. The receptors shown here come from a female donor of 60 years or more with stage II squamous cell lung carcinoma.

The CDR3 DNA is TGTGCCAGCAGCACCGACAGGGTCTATGGCTACACCTTC. It encodes CASSTDRVYGYTF. The chain employs TRBV7-2 and TRBJ1-2, with TRBD1 matching 7 bases. In germline, CDR1 is SGHTA, CDR2 FQGNSA. After removal of 5 bases from V and 4 bases from J, the junction contained 4 bases not matched to a gene. The CDR3 contains 13 residues.

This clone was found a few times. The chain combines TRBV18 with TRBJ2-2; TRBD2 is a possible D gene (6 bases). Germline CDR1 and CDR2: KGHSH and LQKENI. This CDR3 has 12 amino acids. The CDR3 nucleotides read TGTGCGCACGCCGGGGGAACCGGGGAGCTGTTTTTT. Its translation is CAHAGGTGELFF.

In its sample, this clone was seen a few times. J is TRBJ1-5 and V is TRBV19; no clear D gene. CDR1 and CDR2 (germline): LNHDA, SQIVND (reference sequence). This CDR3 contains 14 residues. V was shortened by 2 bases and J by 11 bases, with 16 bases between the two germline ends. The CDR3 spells CASSIRAPSDAQHF. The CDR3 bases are TGTGCCAGTAGTATACGGGCCCCGTCCGATGCCCAGCATTTT. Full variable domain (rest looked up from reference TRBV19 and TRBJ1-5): DGGITQSPKYLFRKEGQNVTLSCEQNLNHDAMYWYRQDPGQGLRLIYYSQIVNDFQKGDIAEGYSVSREKKESFPLTVTSAQKNPTAFYLCASSIRAPSDAQHFGDGTRLSIL.

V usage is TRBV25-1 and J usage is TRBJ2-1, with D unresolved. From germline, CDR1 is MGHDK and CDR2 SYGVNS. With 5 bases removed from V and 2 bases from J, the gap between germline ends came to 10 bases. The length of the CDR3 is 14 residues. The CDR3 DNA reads TGTGCCAGCAGTTGGTCACCCGCCTACAATGAGCAGTTCTTC. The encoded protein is CASSWSPAYNEQFF.

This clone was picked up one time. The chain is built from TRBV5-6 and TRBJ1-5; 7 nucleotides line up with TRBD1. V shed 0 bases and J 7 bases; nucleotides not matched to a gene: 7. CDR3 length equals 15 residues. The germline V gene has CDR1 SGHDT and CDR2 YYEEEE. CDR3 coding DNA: TGTGCCAGCAGCTTGGGCAGGGGGATTGGGCAGCCCCAGCATTTT. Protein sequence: CASSLGRGIGQPQHF.

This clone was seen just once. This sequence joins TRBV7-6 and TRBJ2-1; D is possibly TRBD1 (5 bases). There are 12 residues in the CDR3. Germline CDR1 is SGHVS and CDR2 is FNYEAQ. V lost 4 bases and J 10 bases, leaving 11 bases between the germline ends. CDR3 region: CASSSLNREQFF. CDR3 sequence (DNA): TGTGCCAGCAGCTCCCTTAACAGGGAGCAGTTCTTC.

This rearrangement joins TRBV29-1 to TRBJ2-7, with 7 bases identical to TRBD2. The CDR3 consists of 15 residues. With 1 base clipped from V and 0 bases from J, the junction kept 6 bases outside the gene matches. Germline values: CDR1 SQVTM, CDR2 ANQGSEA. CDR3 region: CSVEVGRGSSYEQYF. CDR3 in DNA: TGCAGCGTTGAAGTGGGGAGGGGCAGCTCCTACGAGCAGTACTTC.